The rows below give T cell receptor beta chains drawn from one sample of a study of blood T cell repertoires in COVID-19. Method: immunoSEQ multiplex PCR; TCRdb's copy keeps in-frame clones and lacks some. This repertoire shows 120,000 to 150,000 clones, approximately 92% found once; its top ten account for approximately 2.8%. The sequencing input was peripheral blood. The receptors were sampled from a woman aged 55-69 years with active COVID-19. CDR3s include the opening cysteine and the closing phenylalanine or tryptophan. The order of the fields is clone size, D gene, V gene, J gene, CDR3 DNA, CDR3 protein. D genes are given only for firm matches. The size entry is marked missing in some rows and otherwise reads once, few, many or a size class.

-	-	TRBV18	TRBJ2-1	TGTGCCAGCTCACCACCGCGAGCAGGCTACAATGAGCAGTTCTTC	CASSPPRAGYNEQFF
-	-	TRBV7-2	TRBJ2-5	TGTGCCAGCAGCTCGGGACATTCCCAAGAGACCCAGTACTTC	CASSSGHSQETQYF
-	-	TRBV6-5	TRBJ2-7	TGTGCCAGCAGTTACTCGAGGGTAATCCACGAGCAGTACTTC	CASSYSRVIHEQYF
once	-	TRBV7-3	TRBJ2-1	TGTGCCAGCAGCTACGGGGGAGGTCCCTACAATGAGCAGTTCTTC	CASSYGGGPYNEQFF
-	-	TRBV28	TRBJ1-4	TGTGCCAGCAGTTTAAAACAGGGCAATGAAAAACTGTTTTTT	CASSLKQGNEKLFF
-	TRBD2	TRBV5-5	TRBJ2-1	TGTGCCAGCAGCTTGGAGACTAGCGGTTACAATGAGCAGTTCTTC	CASSLETSGYNEQFF
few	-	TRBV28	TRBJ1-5	TGTGCCAGCAGTTTATTGAACAGGAGCAATCAGCCCCAGCATTTT	CASSLLNRSNQPQHF
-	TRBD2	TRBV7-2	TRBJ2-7	TGTGCCAGCAGCCCTACGGGAGTAGCGGGAGAGTCTAGCGAGCAGTACTTC	CASSPTGVAGESSEQYF
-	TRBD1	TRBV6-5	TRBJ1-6	TGTGCCAGCAGAGCTCGGACAGGGTCGAATTCACCCCTCCACTTT	CASRARTGSNSPLHF
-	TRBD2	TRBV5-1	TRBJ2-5	TGCGCCAGCAGCTTGTCGGGTTTGGCTAGCGGGAGCGAGACCCAGTACTTC	CASSLSGLASGSETQYF
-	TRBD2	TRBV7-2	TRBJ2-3	TGTGCCAGCACCTTAGCGGGAGGACCAGATACGCAGTATTTT	CASTLAGGPDTQYF
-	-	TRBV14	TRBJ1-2	TGTGCCAGCAGCCAAGAGTGGCAGGGAAGTGGCTACACCTTC	CASSQEWQGSGYTF
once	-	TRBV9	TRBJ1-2	TGTGCCAGCAGCGCCCCCGCGGTGGGACATAATGGCTACACCTTC	CASSAPAVGHNGYTF
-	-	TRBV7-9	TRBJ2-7	TGTGCCAGCAGCTTAGAGGTGCTGGCAGGGGGAGGAGACGAGCAGTACTTC	CASSLEVLAGGGDEQYF
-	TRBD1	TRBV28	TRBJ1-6	TGTGCCAGCAGCCTAGAGAGGGACAGGCTAGTTTCACCCCTCCACTTT	CASSLERDRLVSPLHF
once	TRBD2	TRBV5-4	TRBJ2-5	TGTGCCAGCAGCTCTCGCGGGGGGATCCAAGAGACCCAGTACTTC	CASSSRGGIQETQYF
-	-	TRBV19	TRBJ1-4	TGTGCCAGTACCGGACAATTGGTAGAAAAACTGTTTTTT	CASTGQLVEKLFF
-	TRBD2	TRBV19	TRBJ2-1	TGTGCCAGTAGTTTGACTAGCGGTAATGAGCAGTTCTTC	CASSLTSGNEQFF
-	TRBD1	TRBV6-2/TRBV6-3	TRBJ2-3	TGTGCCAGCAGTTGGACAGGGGCCACAGATACGCAGTATTTT	CASSWTGATDTQYF
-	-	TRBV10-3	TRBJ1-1	TGTGCCATCAGTGAGAGGCAGGGCAAGGCTTTCTTT	CAISERQGKAFF
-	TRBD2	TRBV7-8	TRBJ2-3	TGTGCCAGCAGCTCGGGACTAGTGGCCTTTGGAGATACGCAGTATTTT	CASSSGLVAFGDTQYF
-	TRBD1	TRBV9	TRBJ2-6	TGTGCCAGCAGCGTTAGACAGGGGAACTCTGGGGCCAACGTCCTGACTTTC	CASSVRQGNSGANVLTF
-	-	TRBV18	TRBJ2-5	TGTGCCAGCTCAACCCAGGCCCAAGAGACCCAGTACTTC	CASSTQAQETQYF
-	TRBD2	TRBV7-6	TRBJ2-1	TGTGCCAGCAGCTTAGGGGGCATGGGGGTAGCGGGAGTCTCCTACAATGAGCAGTTCTTC	CASSLGGMGVAGVSYNEQFF
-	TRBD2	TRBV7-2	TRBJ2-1	TGTGCCAGCAGCGTTAGCGGGAGGGCCTACAATGAGCAGTTCTTC	CASSVSGRAYNEQFF
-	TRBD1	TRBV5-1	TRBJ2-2	TGCGCCAGCAGCTTGCCGGGACAGGCGAACACCGGGGAGCTGTTTTTT	CASSLPGQANTGELFF
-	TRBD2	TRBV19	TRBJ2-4	TGTGCCAGTAGTATAGGGATAGGGACTAGCGGGGAAAACATTCAGTACTTC	CASSIGIGTSGENIQYF
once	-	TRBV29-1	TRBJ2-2	TGCAGCGTCGGAGACACCGGGGAGCTGTTTTTT	CSVGDTGELFF
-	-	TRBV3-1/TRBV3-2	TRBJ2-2	TGTGCCAGCAGCCAAGGTCTAGCGAACACCGGGGAGCTGTTTTTT	CASSQGLANTGELFF
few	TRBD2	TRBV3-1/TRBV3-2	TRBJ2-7	TGTGCCAGCAGCCCAAGAGCGGGAGTGGGTTCCTACGAGCAGTACTTC	CASSPRAGVGSYEQYF
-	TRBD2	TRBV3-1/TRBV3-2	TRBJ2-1	TGTGCCAGCAGCCCCCAGCGGGAGGGCAATGAGCAGTTCTTC	CASSPQREGNEQFF
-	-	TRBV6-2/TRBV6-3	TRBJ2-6	TGTGCCAGCACCCCGGCAGGGACTGGGGCCAACGTCCTGACTTTC	CASTPAGTGANVLTF
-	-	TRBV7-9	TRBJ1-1	TGTGCCAGCAGCCTCTCCCTGAGAGCTTTCTTT	CASSLSLRAFF
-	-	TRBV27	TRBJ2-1	TGTGCCAGCAGTTTACTTAGTTCCTACAATGAGCAGTTCTTC	CASSLLSSYNEQFF
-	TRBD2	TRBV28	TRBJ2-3	TGTGCCAGCAGTCCTCCGGGACTATATAGCACAGATACGCAGTATTTT	CASSPPGLYSTDTQYF
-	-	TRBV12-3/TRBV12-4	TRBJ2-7	TGTGCCAGCAGTTCCGGGTCTCCCTACGAGCAGTACTTC	CASSSGSPYEQYF
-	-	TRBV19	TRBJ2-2	TGTGCCAGTAGTATAGAGGGGGGAGAAGGGAACACCGGGGAGCTGTTTTTT	CASSIEGGEGNTGELFF
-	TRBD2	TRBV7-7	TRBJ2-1	TGTGCCAGCAGCCGGACTAGCGGGGGGTCCAATGAGCAGTTCTTC	CASSRTSGGSNEQFF
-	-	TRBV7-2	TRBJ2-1	TGTGCCAGCAGCACCCCCTCCAGGAACTACAATGAGCAGTTCTTC	CASSTPSRNYNEQFF
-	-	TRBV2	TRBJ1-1	TGTGCCAGCAGTGACCCCACAGGAAGCACTGAAGCTTTCTTT	CASSDPTGSTEAFF
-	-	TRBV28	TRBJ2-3	TGTGCCAGCAGTTTACTGTCGTCGTGGGAGGACCCGTCGAGCACAGATACGCAGTATTTT	CASSLLSSWEDPSSTDTQYF
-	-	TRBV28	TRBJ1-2	TGTGCCAGCAGTTTAGGTCTTAGTTTATTCGCGGTTAACTATGGCTACACCTTC	CASSLGLSLFAVNYGYTF
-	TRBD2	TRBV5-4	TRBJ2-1	TGTGCCAGCAGCGGGACGGGACTAGCAGATGAGCAGTTCTTC	CASSGTGLADEQFF
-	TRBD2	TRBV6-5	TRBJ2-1	TGTGCCAGCAGAACCGGGACTAGCGGTAGGAATGAGCAGTTCTTC	CASRTGTSGRNEQFF
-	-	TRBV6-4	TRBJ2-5	TGTGCCGGGCCCGCGCCAGGGGATGAGGGAGAGACCCAGTACTTC	CAGPAPGDEGETQYF
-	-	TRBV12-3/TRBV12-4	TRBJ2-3	TGTGCCAGCAGTTTAGATAGTAGTGGTACGCAGTATTTT	CASSLDSSGTQYF
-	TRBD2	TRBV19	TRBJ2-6	TGTGCCAGTAGCCTTAGCGGGAGGGCCGGCGGGGCCAACGTCCTGACTTTC	CASSLSGRAGGANVLTF
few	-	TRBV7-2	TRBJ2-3	TGTGCCAGCAGCTTAGTCGGGGGAAATACGCAGTATTTT	CASSLVGGNTQYF
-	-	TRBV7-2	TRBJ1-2	TGTGCCAGCAGCCCACAGACAGCAACCTATGGCTACACCTTC	CASSPQTATYGYTF
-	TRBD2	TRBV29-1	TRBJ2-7	TGCAGCGTTGAACTAGGCCTAGCGGGTCGCTACGAGCAGTACTTC	CSVELGLAGRYEQYF
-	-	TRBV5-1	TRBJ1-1	TGCGCCAGCAGCCTGATACGAGGCCCCCACGGGGACACTGAAGCTTTCTTT	CASSLIRGPHGDTEAFF
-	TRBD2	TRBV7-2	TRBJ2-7	TGTGCCAGCAGCACCCCTAGCGGGTTCTCCTACGAGCAGTACTTC	CASSTPSGFSYEQYF
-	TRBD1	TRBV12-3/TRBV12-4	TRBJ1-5	TGTGCCAGCAGAACAGGGGATCAGCCCCAGCATTTT	CASRTGDQPQHF
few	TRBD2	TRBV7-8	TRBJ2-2	TGTGCCAGCAGCTTCGCGGGAGTGGCCGGGGAGCTGTTTTTT	CASSFAGVAGELFF
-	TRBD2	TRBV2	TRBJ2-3	TGTGCCAGCAGCCCTAGCGGGGGTGGGGATACGCAGTATTTT	CASSPSGGGDTQYF
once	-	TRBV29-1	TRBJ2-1	TGCAGCGTTGAAAGGGCCAGGGCCAATGAGCAGTTCTTC	CSVERARANEQFF
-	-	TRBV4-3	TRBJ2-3	TGCGCCAGCAGCTCCGGGGGAGTCGGTACGCAGTATTTT	CASSSGGVGTQYF
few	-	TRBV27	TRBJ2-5	TGTGCCAGCAGTATGAGACAGTACCAAGAGACCCAGTACTTC	CASSMRQYQETQYF